This T cell receptor beta chain was recovered during a study of T cell responses to AZD1222 COVID-19 vaccine. Sequenced by immunoSEQ multiplex PCR; TCRdb stores in-frame clones only, minus some. The data show over 100,000 clones, around 84% seen once. Of note for this clone: Antigen specificity is unknown.

General study points: The number of AZD1222 recipients seropositive at baseline was only 5 to 7.

The ends lost 5 bases at V and 11 bases at J; junction bases unmatched: 5. The CDR3 loop spans 12 amino acids. The chain uses TRBV12-3 or TRBV12-4 and TRBJ2-4; 8 positions match TRBD2. The sequenced sample was peripheral blood, obtained on day 0 of AZD1222 vaccination. The receptor's source is an adult in good health. The CDR3 nucleotides read TGTGCCAGCAGTCCTAGCGGGCCCGTTCAGTACTTC. Protein sequence: CASSPSGPVQYF.